This TCR beta chain was captured by sequencing in a study of blood T cell repertoires in COVID-19. Study-wide context: Researchers got acute and convalescent COVID-19 samples from the United States, Italy and Spain.

Original analysis: The authors estimated nucleated cell counts from reference gene primer amplification. Libraries were prepared by immunoSEQ multiplex PCR; TCRdb keeps only in-frame clonotypes and omits some of them. From that table come the V and J calls and clone size; the DNA was used to work out D and trimming. The table lists fewer than 300,000 clones, more than 70% of them singletons, with 0.95% to 1.5% in the top ten. This CDR3 region has 16 residues. The V gene's germline CDR1 is MDHEN and CDR2 SYDVKM. Trimming left V 2 bases short and J 5 bases short, with 15 bases between. Individuals aged 18 to 89 years were recruited from 24 US areas. Self-reported history from a screening survey and questionnaire set each donor's cohort.

The TCR originated in a middle-aged woman with acute COVID-19. The rearrangement uses TRBV28 and TRBJ2-2; TRBD2 is a possible D gene (7 bases). Sample: PBMCs or T cells enriched from blood (not recorded which). The CDR3 loop is CASSLLLGGGTGELFF. Here the CDR3 DNA reads TGTGCCAGCAGTTTACTCCTGGGAGGGGGAACCGGGGAGCTGTTTTTT.